Below, one TCR beta chain is given with its context. Its antigen is undetermined. These data belong to a study of post-analysis software for immune sequencing data. Study-wide points: The F measure placed samples prepared in the same batch into strongly shared clusters. Elevated frequency relative to controls characterized 4 or 5 TRBV segments in patients, TRBV5-6, TRBV5-1 and TRBV20-1 among them.

The CDR3 has 19 amino acids. The V end was cut by 6 bases, the J end by 0 bases, with 21 bases between. cDNA libraries of TCR beta carried unique molecular identifiers. TCRdb fed the PCR reads into MiXCR, producing one record per CDR3 protein. The sample consists of about 800,000 distinct CDR3 sequences, roughly 30% of them appearing once. This receptor was taken from a girl aged 10 to 17 with multiple sclerosis. Sequencing used blood. The chain joins TRBV12-3 or TRBV12-4 to TRBJ2-6, with D uncertain. The CDR3 region is CASSSNATASSSGANVLTF. CDR3 nucleotide sequence: TGTGCCAGCAGCTCAAACGCCACCGCCAGCTCCTCTGGGGCCAACGTCCTGACTTTC.